One and the same sample provided the 31 T cell receptor beta chains below, sequenced in a study of T cells in Graves' hyperthyroidism and ophthalmopathy. What was amplified from RNA transcripts were TCR beta CDR3 regions. Carried out on the TCR CDR3, a first-round RT-PCR used the HTBI primer set. TCRdb reprocessed the multiplex PCR reads with MiXCR, giving one entry per CDR3 protein. The sample has some 600,000 distinct CDR3 sequences, 14% seen once. Specimen: blood. Every receptor here comes from a woman aged 25 to 39 with Graves' hyperthyroidism that later progressed to Graves' ophthalmopathy.

This clonotype was counted ten times or more. The genes are TRBV12-3 or TRBV12-4 and TRBJ1-5, with 10 bases identical to TRBD1. V dropped 7 bases and J dropped 6; count of bases not matched to a gene: 6. The CDR3 consists of 14 residues. CDR3 nucleotide sequence: TGTGCCAGCATGCGGGACAGGGGAGGTCAGCCCCAGCATTTT. Translating it yields CASMRDRGGQPQHF.

This clonotype was seen many times. The V call is TRBV11-3, the J call TRBJ2-1; 10 bases line up with TRBD2. V trimming: 5 bases; J trimming: 4 bases; junction bases outside the gene matches: 2. This CDR3 is 14 amino acids long. Germline CDR1 is SGHNT and CDR2 is YENEEA. The CDR3 loop reads CASSGLADYNEQFF. The CDR3 DNA reads TGTGCCAGCAGCGGACTAGCGGATTACAATGAGCAGTTCTTC.

This rearrangement joins TRBV27 to TRBJ1-1; a possible D gene is TRBD1 (5 bases). Deletions cut 8 bases from V and 9 bases from J, with 13 bases between. CDR3 length: 11 residues. The germline CDR1 and CDR2 sequences are MNHEY and SMNVEV (reference sequence). The CDR3 spells CASSDRGKAFF. The DNA for the CDR3 is TGTGCCAGCTCCGACCGGGGGAAAGCTTTCTTT.

The gene calls are TRBV12-3 or TRBV12-4 and TRBJ2-7; a weak D match, TRBD1 (6 bases). There are 15 residues in the CDR3. V was cut by 6 bases and J by 7 bases, with 22 bases left in between. CDR3 sequence (DNA): TGTGCCAGCAGCACCCGCCGGGACACCCGGTGGGAGCAGTACTTC. Translating it yields CASSTRRDTRWEQYF.

Details on this clonotype: Mismatch with germline at one junction end may stem from a read error. The CDR3 loop is CASSSTGANTGELLF. The DNA of the CDR3 is TGCGCCAGCAGCTCTACAGGGGCGAACACCGGGGAGCTGCTTTTT. This sequence joins TRBV5-1 and TRBJ2-2; TRBD1 agrees at 7 bases. CDR1 is SGHRS and CDR2 is YFSETQ in the germline V gene. The CDR3 contains 15 residues.

Turning to this clonotype: Its ends do not fully match the called genes, so a read error is possible. The chain recombines TRBV19 with TRBJ2-2; D gene uncertain. Per germline, CDR1 LNHDA and CDR2 SQIVND (reference sequence). The CDR3 consists of 11 residues. In DNA, the CDR3 is TGTGCCGGTAGTGGAGCCGGGGAGCTGTTTTTT. This gives the protein CAGSGAGELFF.

The chain carries TRBV5-8 and TRBJ1-2, with 8 nucleotides matching TRBD1. Trimming took 6 bases from V and 10 from J; bases not matched to a gene: 14. Germline V gene sequence: CDR1 SGHTS, CDR2 YDEGEE. CDR3 length equals 14 residues. The CDR3 nucleotides read TGTGCCAGCAAGCCCGCGGGCGGGACAGGTGACTACACCTTC. This codes for CASKPAGGTGDYTF.

In its sample, this clonotype was seen a few times. The chain uses TRBV5-1 and TRBJ2-1, with 12 bases matching TRBD2. CDR1 and CDR2 from the germline V gene are SGHRS and YFSETQ. The CDR3 runs 19 residues. V trimming: 4 bases; J trimming: 5 bases; junction bases outside the gene matches: 16. The CDR3 DNA follows: TGCGCCAGCAGCCTGCGTACTAGCGGGAGGCTTTCTGGGAACAATGAGCAGTTCTTC. Translating gives CASSLRTSGRLSGNNEQFF. Looking up the rest from reference TRBV5-1 and TRBJ2-1 gives the full variable domain: KAGVTQTPRYLIKTRGQQVTLSCSPISGHRSVSWYQQTPGQGLQFLFEYFSETQRNKGNFPGRFSGRQFSNSRSEMNVSTLELGDSALYLCASSLRTSGRLSGNNEQFFGPGTRLTVL.

This chain links TRBV5-1 with TRBJ1-1, with 8 positions matching TRBD1. This CDR3 is built from 17 residues. The germline gives CDR1 SGHRS, CDR2 YFSETQ. V was clipped by 2 bases and J by 1 base; unmatched bases: 10. CDR3 sequence reads: CASSLRLAGGGNTEAFF. The CDR3 DNA is TGCGCCAGCAGCTTAAGATTAGCAGGGGGCGGGAACACTGAAGCTTTCTTT.

This clonotype was counted only a few times. The chain carries TRBV20-1 and TRBJ2-3; D is unclear. CDR3 length: 14 residues. The V and J ends lost 3 bases and 0 bases respectively, with 10 bases between them. The germline V gene encodes CDR1 DFQATT and CDR2 SNEGSKA (reference sequence). CDR3: CSARQDYSTDTQYF. The CDR3 DNA follows: TGCAGTGCTAGGCAAGATTATAGCACAGATACGCAGTATTTT.

This clonotype was seen many times. The V and J genes are TRBV24-1 and TRBJ2-3; D is ambiguous. Trimming left V 7 bases short and J 2 bases short, with 6 bases between. CDR1 KGHDR and CDR2 SFDVKD come from the germline V gene. The CDR3 runs 12 residues. Here the CDR3 DNA reads TGTGCCACCAGAGGATCCACAGATACGCAGTATTTT. This sequence encodes CATRGSTDTQYF.

The chain links TRBV30 to TRBJ2-1, with 11 bases identical to TRBD2. The CDR3 covers 15 residues. The V gene end was trimmed by 3 bases and the J gene end by 8 bases; junction bases not matched to a gene: 9. Germline CDR1 GTSNPN, CDR2 SVGIG (reference sequence). CDR3 sequence (DNA): TGTGCCTGGAGCGGTTTAGCGGGAGGGCCGGATGAGCAGTTCTTC. Translation gives CAWSGLAGGPDEQFF.

This clonotype has at least ten counts. The chain is built from TRBV11-3 and TRBJ1-1, with 9 positions matching TRBD1. Germline CDR1 reads SGHNT; CDR2 reads YENEEA. With V trimmed by 5 bases and J by 8 bases, 9 bases remained unmatched. CDR3 length equals 14 residues. Here the CDR3 reads CASSPGQGSYEAFF. In DNA, the CDR3 is TGTGCCAGCAGCCCAGGACAGGGGTCTTACGAAGCTTTCTTT. The full variable domain, completed using reference TRBV11-3 and TRBJ1-1, is EAGVVQSPRYKIIEKKQPVAFWCNPISGHNTLYWYLQNLGQGPELLIRYENEEAVDDSQLPKDRFSAERLKGVDSTLKIQPAELGDSAVYLCASSPGQGSYEAFFGQGTRLTVV.

This clonotype has ten or more counts. The chain employs TRBV11-1 and TRBJ2-1, with D perhaps TRBD1 (6 bases). The germline CDR1 and CDR2 sequences are SGHAT and FQDESV (reference sequence). Trimming stripped 3 bases from V and 8 bases from J, with 17 bases between. This CDR3 is 15 amino acids long. CDR3 nucleotides: TGTGCCAGCAGCTTCGGACAGAACCCCGTGGATGAGCAGTTCTTC. This sequence encodes CASSFGQNPVDEQFF. Variable domain in full (rest from reference TRBV11-1 and TRBJ2-1): EAEVAQSPRYKITEKSQAVAFWCDPISGHATLYWYRQILGQGPELLVQFQDESVVDDSQLPKDRFSAERLKGVDSTLKIQPAELGDSAMYLCASSFGQNPVDEQFFGPGTRLTVL.

This clonotype was seen more than once but under ten times. The chain joins TRBV6-1 to TRBJ2-3; D uncertain. The length of the CDR3 is 15 residues. Germline CDR1 and CDR2: MNHNS and SASEGT. The germline V and J ends were trimmed by 6 bases and 0 bases, with 13 bases remaining between them. The CDR3 loop is CASSLDSRSTDTQYF. The CDR3 nucleotides read TGTGCCAGCAGCCTCGACTCGCGGAGCACAGATACGCAGTATTTT.

The chain carries TRBV4-1 and TRBJ2-3; D might be TRBD2 (5 bases). V lost 1 base and J lost 6, with 14 bases in between. The germline CDR1 and CDR2 sequences are MGHRA and YSYEKL. CDR3 length: 15 amino acids. CDR3 nucleotides: TGCGCCAGCAGCCAAGTCGGGATATCCACGGATACGCAGTATTTT. Amino acids: CASSQVGISTDTQYF.

This clonotype was seen ten or more times. The chain recombines TRBV7-2 with TRBJ1-2; the D gene is possibly TRBD1 (6 bases). V shed 1 base and J shed 4 bases, with 13 bases lying between them. The CDR3 runs to 15 residues. Germline CDR1 and CDR2: SGHTA and FQGNSA. CDR3: CASSLDGGVPYGYTF. The CDR3 nucleotides read TGTGCCAGCAGCTTAGATGGGGGCGTACCCTATGGCTACACCTTC.

As to this clonotype: Being one base from a much bigger clone, this may be a read error. The CDR3 coding sequence is TGTGCCAGCAGTTACCTCCCCGGGGGGGAATTCAACGAGCAGCACTTC. This codes for CASSYLPGGEFNEQHF. The chain links TRBV12-3 or TRBV12-4 to TRBJ2-7, with 8 bases that match TRBD2. CDR3 length: 16 amino acids.

The V and J genes are TRBV14 and TRBJ2-1; the match to TRBD2 covers 8 bases. The germline CDR1 and CDR2 sequences are SGHDN and FVKESK. CDR3 length: 13 residues. J gave up 10 bases and V 6 bases, and 8 bases lay outside the gene matches. This chain's CDR3 is CASSRGLAREQFF. The CDR3 DNA follows: TGTGCCAGCAGTCGCGGACTAGCTCGGGAGCAGTTCTTC.

The CDR3 is CASSFFGGTEAFF. The CDR3 region has the DNA TGTGCCAGCAGTTTTTTTGGGGGGACTGAAGCTTTCTTT. This chain joins TRBV12-3 or TRBV12-4 and TRBJ1-1; TRBD1 might be the D (5 bases). V was trimmed by 3 bases and J by 5 bases, leaving 10 bases between them. The CDR3 covers 13 residues.

This clonotype has a count of ten or more. The J gene is TRBJ1-5, the V gene TRBV28; D unresolved. Germline values: CDR1 MDHEN, CDR2 SYDVKM. Trimming left V 4 bases short and J 5 bases short, with 15 bases between. The length of the CDR3 is 15 residues. CDR3 sequence (DNA): TGTGCCAGCAGTTCCCCCCTGACCCCCTATCAGCCCCAGCATTTT. Its protein is CASSSPLTPYQPQHF.

In its sample, this clonotype was seen a few times. The chain recombines TRBV28 with TRBJ2-7; no firm D call. CDR3 length: 15 amino acids. CDR1 is MDHEN, CDR2 SYDVKM, per germline. Trimming took 7 bases from V and 5 from J, leaving 21 bases between them. DNA for the CDR3: TGTGCCAGCAACGTGGATCAAGGACCCGTCGACGAGCAGTACTTC. It translates to CASNVDQGPVDEQYF.

The genes are TRBV28 and TRBJ1-5; TRBD1 matches at 7 bases. The CDR3 has 15 amino acids. V shed 8 bases, J shed 5 bases, and the junction held 12 bases outside the gene matches. CDR1 and CDR2 from the germline V gene are MDHEN and SYDVKM. CDR3 sequence: CASSRQGHGDQPQHF. The CDR3 DNA reads TGTGCCAGCTCTAGACAGGGTCACGGGGATCAGCCCCAGCATTTT.

This clonotype was detected ten times or more. The chain combines TRBV2 with TRBJ2-1; D not certain. Per the germline V gene, CDR1 is SNHLY and CDR2 is FYNNEI. The CDR3 covers 13 residues. Trimming stripped 2 bases from V and 4 bases from J, with 6 bases between. The CDR3 region is CASSELGYNEQFF. CDR3 DNA sequence: TGTGCCAGCAGTGAATTAGGTTACAATGAGCAGTTCTTC.

This clonotype was seen a handful of times. The rearrangement joins TRBV19 to TRBJ2-5; 16 nucleotides align to TRBD2. The CDR3 contains 17 residues. V lost 5 bases and J lost 7; bases outside the gene matches: 10. Germline-derived CDR1 and CDR2 are LNHDA and SQIVND (reference sequence). The CDR3 nucleotides read TGTGCCAGTAGTGAGGGGACTAGCGGGAGGGCCTTGGGGACCCAGTACTTC. Protein: CASSEGTSGRALGTQYF.

This clonotype was detected a few times. The J gene is TRBJ2-7, the V gene TRBV27; D may be TRBD1 or TRBD2 (7 bases each). The CDR3 sequence is 14 residues long. Trimming shortened V by 6 bases and J by 2 bases, and 14 bases separated the two germline ends. In germline, CDR1 is MNHEY, CDR2 SMNVEV (reference sequence). In DNA form, the CDR3 reads TGTGCCAGCAGCCTAAGCGGGACAGCCTACGAGCAGTACTTC. This encodes CASSLSGTAYEQYF.

The J gene is TRBJ2-7, the V gene TRBV19; unclear D gene. Germline V gives CDR1 LNHDA, CDR2 SQIVND (reference sequence). The CDR3 length is 11 residues. V dropped 5 bases and J dropped 12 bases, with 14 bases sitting between them. For the CDR3, the DNA is TGTGCCAGTAGTGCCGGACCTCGGCTGTACTTC. This translates into CASSAGPRLYF.

The V gene is TRBV6-2 or TRBV6-3, the J gene TRBJ1-1, with 11 bases matching TRBD1. There are 15 residues in the CDR3. J gave up 4 bases and V 3 bases, and 4 bases lay outside the gene matches. Germline CDR1 MNHEY, CDR2 SVGEGT. The CDR3 region is CASSYEGTGGTEAFF. The CDR3, as DNA: TGTGCCAGCAGTTATGAAGGGACAGGGGGCACTGAAGCTTTCTTT.

This clonotype was seen at least ten times. The V gene is TRBV12-5, the J gene TRBJ2-1; 7 nucleotides agree with TRBD2. The V gene end was trimmed by 5 bases and the J gene end by 0 bases; junction bases not matched to a gene: 4. The CDR3 loop spans 15 amino acids. Germline values: CDR1 LGHNT, CDR2 FRNRAP. Here the CDR3 DNA reads TGTGCTAGTGGTGCCGGGGAGGGCTCCTACAATGAGCAGTTCTTC. Translating gives CASGAGEGSYNEQFF.

This clonotype was recorded at least ten times. CDR3 region: CASSQSPNEGYEQFF. The CDR3 DNA reads as TGTGCCAGCAGCCAATCACCGAACGAGGGATACGAGCAGTTCTTC. The chain couples TRBV11-2 to TRBJ2-1; perhaps TRBD2 as D (5 bases). The CDR3 is made up of 15 amino acids. The germline V gene has CDR1 SGHAT and CDR2 FQNNGV. The ends were cut back, 5 bases at V and 10 bases at J, with 21 bases in the middle.

In its sample, this clonotype was seen many times. The V and J genes are TRBV19 and TRBJ2-1; 7 bases fit TRBD1. V trimming: 5 bases; J trimming: 8 bases; junction bases outside the gene matches: 9. The V gene's germline CDR1 is LNHDA and CDR2 SQIVND (reference sequence). The CDR3 runs to 14 residues. DNA for the CDR3: TGTGCCAGTAGTCCGAGACAGGGTACCGATGAGCAGTTCTTC. Residues: CASSPRQGTDEQFF.